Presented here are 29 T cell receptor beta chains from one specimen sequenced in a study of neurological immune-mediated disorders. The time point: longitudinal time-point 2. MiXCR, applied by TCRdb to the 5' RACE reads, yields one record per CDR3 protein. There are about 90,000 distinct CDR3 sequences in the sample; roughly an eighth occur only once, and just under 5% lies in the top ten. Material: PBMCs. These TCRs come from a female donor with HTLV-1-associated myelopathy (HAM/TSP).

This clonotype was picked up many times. The CDR3 sequence: CASSERGPSTDTQYF. The CDR3 DNA reads as TGCGCCAGCTCCGAGAGGGGCCCTAGCACAGATACGCAGTATTTT. This chain links TRBV5-1 with TRBJ2-3; either TRBD1 or TRBD2 may fit D (5 bases each). Trimming stripped 7 bases from V and 0 bases from J, with 15 bases between. Per the germline V gene, CDR1 is SGHRS and CDR2 is YFSETQ. The CDR3 runs to 15 residues.

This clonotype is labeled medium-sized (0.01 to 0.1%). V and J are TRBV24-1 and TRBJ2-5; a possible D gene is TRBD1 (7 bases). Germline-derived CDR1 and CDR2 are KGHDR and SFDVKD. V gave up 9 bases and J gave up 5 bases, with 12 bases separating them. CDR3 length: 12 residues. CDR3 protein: CATGDSGETQYF. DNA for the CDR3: TGTGCCACCGGGGACAGCGGGGAGACCCAGTACTTC.

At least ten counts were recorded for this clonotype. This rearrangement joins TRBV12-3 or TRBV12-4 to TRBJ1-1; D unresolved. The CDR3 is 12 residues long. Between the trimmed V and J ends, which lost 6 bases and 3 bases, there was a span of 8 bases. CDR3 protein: CASRPLYTEAFF. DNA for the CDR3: TGTGCCAGCAGACCACTGTACACTGAAGCTTTCTTT.

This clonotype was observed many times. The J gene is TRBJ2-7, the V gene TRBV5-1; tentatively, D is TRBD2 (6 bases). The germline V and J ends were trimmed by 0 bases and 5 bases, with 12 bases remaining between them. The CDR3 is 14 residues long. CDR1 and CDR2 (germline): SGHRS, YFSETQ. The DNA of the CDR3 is TGCGCCAGCAGCTTGGAATTGGAGGGTCACGAGCAGTACTTC. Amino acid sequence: CASSLELEGHEQYF.

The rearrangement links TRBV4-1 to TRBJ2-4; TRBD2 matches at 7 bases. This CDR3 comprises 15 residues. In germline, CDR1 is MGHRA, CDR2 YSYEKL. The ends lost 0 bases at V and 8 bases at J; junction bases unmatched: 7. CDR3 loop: CASSQEQSGRDIQYF. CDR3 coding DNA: TGCGCCAGCAGCCAAGAACAATCAGGGAGGGACATTCAGTACTTC.

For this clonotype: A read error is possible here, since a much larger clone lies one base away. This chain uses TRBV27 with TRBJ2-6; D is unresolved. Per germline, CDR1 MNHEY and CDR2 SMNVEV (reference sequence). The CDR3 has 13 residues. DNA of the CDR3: TGTCCCAGCAGGACGTCTGGGGCCAACGTCCTGACTTTC. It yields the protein CPSRTSGANVLTF.

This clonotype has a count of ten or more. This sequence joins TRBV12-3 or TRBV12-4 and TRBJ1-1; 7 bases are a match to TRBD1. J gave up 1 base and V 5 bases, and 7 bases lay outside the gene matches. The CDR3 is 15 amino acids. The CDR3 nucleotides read TGTGCCAGCAGTACCCGGGCAGGGGGGAACACTGAAGCTTTCTTT. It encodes CASSTRAGGNTEAFF.

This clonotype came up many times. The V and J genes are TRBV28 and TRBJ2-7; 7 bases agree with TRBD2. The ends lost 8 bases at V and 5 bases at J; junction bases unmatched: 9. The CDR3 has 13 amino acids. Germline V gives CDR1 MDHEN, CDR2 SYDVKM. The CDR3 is CASLERGRDEQYF. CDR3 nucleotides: TGTGCCAGCTTGGAGCGGGGACGGGACGAGCAGTACTTC.

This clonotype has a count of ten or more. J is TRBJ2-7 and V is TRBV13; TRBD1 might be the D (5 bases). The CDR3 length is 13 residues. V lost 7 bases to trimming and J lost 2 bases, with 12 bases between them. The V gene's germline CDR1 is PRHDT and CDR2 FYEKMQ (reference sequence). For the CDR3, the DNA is TGTGCCAGCACCGAGACAGCCACCTACGAGCAGTACTTC. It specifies CASTETATYEQYF.

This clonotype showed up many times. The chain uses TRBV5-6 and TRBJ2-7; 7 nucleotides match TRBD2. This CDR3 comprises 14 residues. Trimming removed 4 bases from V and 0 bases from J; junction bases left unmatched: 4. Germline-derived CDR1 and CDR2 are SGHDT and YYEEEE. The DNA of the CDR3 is TGTGCCAGCAGCCCCGGGACTAACTCCTACGAGCAGTACTTC. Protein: CASSPGTNSYEQYF.

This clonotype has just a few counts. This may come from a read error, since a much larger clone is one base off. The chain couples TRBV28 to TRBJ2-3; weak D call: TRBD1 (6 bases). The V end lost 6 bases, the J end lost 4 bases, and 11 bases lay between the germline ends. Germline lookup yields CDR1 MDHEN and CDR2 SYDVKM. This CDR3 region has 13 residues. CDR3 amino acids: CASSTGCADTQYF. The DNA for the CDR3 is TGTGCCAGCAGCACAGGGTGTGCAGATACGCAGTATTTT.

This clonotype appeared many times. The CDR3 DNA reads TGTGCCAGCAGTCCGAGGACCAGGCCTAGCACAGATACGCAGTATTTT. This translates into CASSPRTRPSTDTQYF. The V and J genes are TRBV27 and TRBJ2-3; no reliable D call. Trimming pared 5 bases from V and 0 bases from J, leaving 15 bases between. The CDR3 runs to 16 residues. The germline CDR1 and CDR2 sequences are MNHEY and SMNVEV (reference sequence).

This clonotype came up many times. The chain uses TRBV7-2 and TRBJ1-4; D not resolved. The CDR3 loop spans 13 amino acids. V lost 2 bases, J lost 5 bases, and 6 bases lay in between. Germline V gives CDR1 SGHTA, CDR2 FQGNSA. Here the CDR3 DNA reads TGTGCCAGCAGCTTACAGGCGAATGAAAAACTGTTTTTT. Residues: CASSLQANEKLFF.

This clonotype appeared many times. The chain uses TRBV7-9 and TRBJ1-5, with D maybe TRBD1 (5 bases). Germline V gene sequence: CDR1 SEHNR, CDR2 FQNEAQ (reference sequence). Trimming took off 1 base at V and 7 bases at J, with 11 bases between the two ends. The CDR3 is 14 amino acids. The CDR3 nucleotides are TGTGCCAGCAGCTTAGGTGGAGGGGTACAGCCCCAGCATTTT. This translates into CASSLGGGVQPQHF.

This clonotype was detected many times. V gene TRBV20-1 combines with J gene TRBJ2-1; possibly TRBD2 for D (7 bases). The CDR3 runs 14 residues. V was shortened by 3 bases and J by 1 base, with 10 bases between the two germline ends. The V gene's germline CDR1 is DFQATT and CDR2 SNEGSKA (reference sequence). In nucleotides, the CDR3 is TGCAGTGCTAGTGCGGGGGCGTCCTACAATGAGCAGTTCTTC. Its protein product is CSASAGASYNEQFF.

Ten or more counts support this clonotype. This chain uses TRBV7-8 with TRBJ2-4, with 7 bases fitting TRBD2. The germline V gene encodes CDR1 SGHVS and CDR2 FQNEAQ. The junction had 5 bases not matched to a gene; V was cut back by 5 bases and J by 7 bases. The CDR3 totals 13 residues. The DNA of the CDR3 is TGTGCCAGCAGCCTTCCGGGAGGCAACATTCAGTACTTC. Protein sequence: CASSLPGGNIQYF.

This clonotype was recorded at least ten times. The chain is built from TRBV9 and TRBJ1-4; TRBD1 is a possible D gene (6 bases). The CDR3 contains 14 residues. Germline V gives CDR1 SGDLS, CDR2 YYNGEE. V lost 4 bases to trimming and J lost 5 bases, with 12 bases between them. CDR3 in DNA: TGTGCCAGCAGCCCCCGTACAGGGAATGAAAAACTGTTTTTT. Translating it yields CASSPRTGNEKLFF.

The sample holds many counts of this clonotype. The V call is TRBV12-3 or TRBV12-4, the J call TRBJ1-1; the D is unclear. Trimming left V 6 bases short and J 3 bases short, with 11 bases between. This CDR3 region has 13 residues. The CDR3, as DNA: TGTGCCAGCAGGGTTAGCGTAGACACTGAAGCTTTCTTT. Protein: CASRVSVDTEAFF.

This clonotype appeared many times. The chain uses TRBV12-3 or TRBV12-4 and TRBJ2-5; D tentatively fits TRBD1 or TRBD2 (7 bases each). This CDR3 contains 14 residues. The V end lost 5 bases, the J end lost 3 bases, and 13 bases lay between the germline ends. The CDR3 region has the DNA TGTGCCAGCAGTAAGGGGGCGGGGGAAGAGACCCAGTACTTC. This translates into CASSKGAGEETQYF.

This CDR3 is CASSSGQGASGELFF. The CDR3 coding sequence is TGTGCCAGCAGTTCGGGACAGGGGGCGTCCGGGGAGCTGTTTTTT. V gene TRBV12-3 or TRBV12-4 combines with J gene TRBJ2-2; TRBD1 agrees at 12 bases. This CDR3 comprises 15 residues. Trimming cost V 4 bases and J 6 bases; bases outside gene matches: 3.

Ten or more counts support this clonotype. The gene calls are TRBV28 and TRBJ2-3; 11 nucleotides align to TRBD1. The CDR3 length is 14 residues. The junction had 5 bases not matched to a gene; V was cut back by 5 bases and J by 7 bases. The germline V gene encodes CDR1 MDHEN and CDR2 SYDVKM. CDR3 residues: CASSPWTGGHTQYF. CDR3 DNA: TGTGCCAGCAGTCCCTGGACAGGGGGCCATACGCAGTATTTT.

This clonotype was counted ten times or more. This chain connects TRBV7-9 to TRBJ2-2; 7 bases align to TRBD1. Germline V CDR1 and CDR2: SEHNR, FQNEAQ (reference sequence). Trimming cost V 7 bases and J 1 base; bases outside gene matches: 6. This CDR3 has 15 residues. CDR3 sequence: CASTPDRVNTGELFF. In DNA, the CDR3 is TGTGCCAGCACCCCAGACAGGGTGAACACCGGGGAGCTGTTTTTT.

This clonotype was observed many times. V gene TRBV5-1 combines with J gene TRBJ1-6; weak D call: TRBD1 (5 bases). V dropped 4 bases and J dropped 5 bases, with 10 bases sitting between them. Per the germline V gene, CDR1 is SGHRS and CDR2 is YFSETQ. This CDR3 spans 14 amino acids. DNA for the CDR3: TGCGCCAGCAGCCCGACAGAAAATAATTCACCCCTCCACTTT. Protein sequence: CASSPTENNSPLHF.

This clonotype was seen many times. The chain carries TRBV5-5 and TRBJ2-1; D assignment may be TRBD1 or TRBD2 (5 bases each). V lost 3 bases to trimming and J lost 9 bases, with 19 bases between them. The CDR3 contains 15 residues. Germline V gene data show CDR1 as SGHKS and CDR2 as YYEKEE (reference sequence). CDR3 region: CASSSTGVGVGEQFF. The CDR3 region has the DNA TGTGCCAGCAGCTCCACAGGAGTCGGGGTCGGTGAGCAGTTCTTC.

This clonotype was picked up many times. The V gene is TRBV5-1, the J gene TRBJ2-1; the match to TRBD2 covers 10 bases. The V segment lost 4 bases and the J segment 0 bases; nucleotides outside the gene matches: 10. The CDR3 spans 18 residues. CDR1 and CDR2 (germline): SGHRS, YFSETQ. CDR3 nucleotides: TGCGCCAGCAGCCCCACCGGGACTAGCGCTAACTCCTACAATGAGCAGTTCTTC. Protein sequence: CASSPTGTSANSYNEQFF.

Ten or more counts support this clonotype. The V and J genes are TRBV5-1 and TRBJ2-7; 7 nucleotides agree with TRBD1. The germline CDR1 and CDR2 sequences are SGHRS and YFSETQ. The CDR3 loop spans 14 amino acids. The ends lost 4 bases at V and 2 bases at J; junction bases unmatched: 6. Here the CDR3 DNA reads TGCGCCAGCAGCCAGGACAGGCTCGCCTACGAGCAGTACTTC. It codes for CASSQDRLAYEQYF. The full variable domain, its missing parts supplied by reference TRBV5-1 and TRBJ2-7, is KAGVTQTPRYLIKTRGQQVTLSCSPISGHRSVSWYQQTPGQGLQFLFEYFSETQRNKGNFPGRFSGRQFSNSRSEMNVSTLELGDSALYLCASSQDRLAYEQYFGPGTRLTVT.

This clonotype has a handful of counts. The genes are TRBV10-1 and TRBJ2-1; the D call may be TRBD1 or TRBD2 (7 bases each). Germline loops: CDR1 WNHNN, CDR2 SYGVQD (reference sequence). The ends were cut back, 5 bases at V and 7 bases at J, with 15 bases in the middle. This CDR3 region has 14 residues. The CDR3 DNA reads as TGCGCCAGCAGTCTCAGGGGGGGTCGAAATGAGCAGTTCTTC. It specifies CASSLRGGRNEQFF.

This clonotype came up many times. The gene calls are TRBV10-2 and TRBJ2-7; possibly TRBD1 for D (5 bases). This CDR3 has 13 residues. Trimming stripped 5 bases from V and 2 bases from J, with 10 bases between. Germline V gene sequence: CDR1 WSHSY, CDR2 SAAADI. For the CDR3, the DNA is TGCGCCAGCAGTCGACAGCCTACCTACGAGCAGTACTTC. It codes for CASSRQPTYEQYF.

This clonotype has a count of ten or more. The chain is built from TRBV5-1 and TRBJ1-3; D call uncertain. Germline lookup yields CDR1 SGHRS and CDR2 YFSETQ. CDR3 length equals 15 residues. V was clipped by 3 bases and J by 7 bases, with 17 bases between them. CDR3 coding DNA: TGCGCCAGCAGCTCTGGACGTCAAGGGTGGAACACCATATATTTT. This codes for CASSSGRQGWNTIYF.